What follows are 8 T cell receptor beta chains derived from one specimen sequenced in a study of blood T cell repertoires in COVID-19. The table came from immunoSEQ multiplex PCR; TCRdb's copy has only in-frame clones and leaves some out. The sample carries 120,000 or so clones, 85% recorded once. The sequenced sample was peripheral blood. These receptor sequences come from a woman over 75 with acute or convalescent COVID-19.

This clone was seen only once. This CDR3 reads CASSMRRGGLTSTDTQYF. CDR3 nucleotide sequence: TGTGCCAGTAGTATGAGGCGGGGGGGCCTTACTAGCACAGATACGCAGTATTTT. V usage is TRBV19 and J usage is TRBJ2-3; 9 positions agree with TRBD2. CDR1 is LNHDA and CDR2 is SQIVND in the germline V gene (reference sequence). This CDR3 spans 18 amino acids. V was pared by 3 bases and J by 0 bases, with 10 bases of the junction left unmatched.

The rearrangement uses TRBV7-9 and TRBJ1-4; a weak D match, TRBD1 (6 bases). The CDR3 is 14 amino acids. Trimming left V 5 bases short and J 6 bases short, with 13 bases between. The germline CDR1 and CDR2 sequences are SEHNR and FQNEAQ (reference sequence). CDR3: CASSLWAGDEKLFF. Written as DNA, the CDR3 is TGTGCCAGCAGCCTGTGGGCAGGGGATGAAAAACTGTTTTTT. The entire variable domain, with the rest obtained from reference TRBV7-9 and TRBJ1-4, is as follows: DTGVSQNPRHKITKRGQNVTFRCDPISEHNRLYWYRQTLGQGPEFLTYFQNEAQLEKSRLLSDRFSAERPKGSFSTLEIQRTEQGDSAMYLCASSLWAGDEKLFFGSGTQLSVL.

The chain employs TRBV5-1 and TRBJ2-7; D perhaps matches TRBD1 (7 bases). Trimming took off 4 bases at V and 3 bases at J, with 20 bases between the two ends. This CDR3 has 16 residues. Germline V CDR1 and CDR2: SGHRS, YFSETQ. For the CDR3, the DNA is TGCGCCAGCAGCCGCGGGGACAGAACTCCGAACTACGAGCAGTACTTC. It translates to CASSRGDRTPNYEQYF.

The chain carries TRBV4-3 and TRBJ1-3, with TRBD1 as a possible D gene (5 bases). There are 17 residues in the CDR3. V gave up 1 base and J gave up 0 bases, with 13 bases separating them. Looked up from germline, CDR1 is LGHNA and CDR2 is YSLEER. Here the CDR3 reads CASSQGQEGLSGNTIYF. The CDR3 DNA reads TGCGCCAGCAGCCAAGGCCAAGAGGGACTCTCTGGAAACACCATATATTTT.

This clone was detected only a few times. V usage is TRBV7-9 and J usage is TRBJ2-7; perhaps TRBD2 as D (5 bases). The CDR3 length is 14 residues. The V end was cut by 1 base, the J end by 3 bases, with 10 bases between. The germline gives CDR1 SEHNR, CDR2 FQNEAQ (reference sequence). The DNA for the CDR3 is TGTGCCAGCAGCTTAGGCAGCGGTGTCTACGAGCAGTACGTC. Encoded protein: CASSLGSGVYEQYV.

The CDR3 region has the DNA TGTGCCAGCTCGGAGACTCAGAATCAGCCCCAGCATTTT. As protein: CASSETQNQPQHF. The chain employs TRBV18 and TRBJ1-5; unclear D gene. Germline lookup yields CDR1 KGHSH and CDR2 LQKENI. CDR3 length: 13 residues. V lost 6 bases to trimming and J lost 4 bases, with 10 bases between them.

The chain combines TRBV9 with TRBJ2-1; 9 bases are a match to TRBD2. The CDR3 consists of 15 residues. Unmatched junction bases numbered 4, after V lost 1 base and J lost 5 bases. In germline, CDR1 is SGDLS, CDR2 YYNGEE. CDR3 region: CASSVLAGINNEQFF. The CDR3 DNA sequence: TGTGCCAGCAGCGTACTAGCGGGGATTAACAATGAGCAGTTCTTC.

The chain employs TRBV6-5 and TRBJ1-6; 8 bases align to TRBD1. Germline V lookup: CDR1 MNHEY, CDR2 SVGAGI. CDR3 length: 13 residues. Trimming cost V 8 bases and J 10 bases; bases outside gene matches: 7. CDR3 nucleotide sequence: TGTGCCAGCTGTACCGGACAGGGATCACCCCTCCACTTT. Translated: CASCTGQGSPLHF.